This TCR beta chain is from a study of control samples from healthy donors and cancer patients. Data came from immunoSEQ multiplex PCR; TCRdb stores just in-frame clones and leaves some out. The sample contains 260,000 or so clones, almost 85% of which appear only once. Sequencing input: PBMCs. The origin of this receptor is a woman aged 55-69 years with lung cancer.

The CDR3 DNA sequence: TGCAGCGCTCAAGGGGGACAGGGCGTCAATGGCTACACCTTC. It is translated as CSAQGGQGVNGYTF. The chain uses TRBV29-1 and TRBJ1-2, with 9 bases that match TRBD1. J gave up 6 bases and V 7 bases, and 12 bases lay outside the gene matches. This CDR3 has 14 residues. CDR1 is SQVTM, CDR2 ANQGSEA, per germline.